The rows below give T cell receptor beta chains drawn from one sample of a study of shared clonotypes between healthy human individuals. Only in-frame clones appear in the TCRdb table, and some are missing; sequencing was by immunoSEQ multiplex PCR. The sample shows about 590,000 clones, roughly 96% of them seen only once. Sequencing used naive CD8+ T cells sorted from blood. The source is a woman under 40 in good health. Both conserved end residues are part of each CDR3. D genes are given only for firm matches. Clone size is given for some rows only: seen once, a few or many times, or a class if the clone is expanded.

v_gene,j_gene,d_gene,abundance,CDR3aa,CDR3nt
TRBV28,TRBJ1-1,NA,NA,CASSLQPINTEAFF,TGTGCCAGCAGTCTACAACCAATTAACACTGAAGCTTTCTTT
TRBV7-8,TRBJ2-7,NA,once,CASSLVGSSSYEQYF,TGTGCCAGCAGCTTAGTTGGTAGCTCCTCCTACGAGCAGTACTTC
TRBV4-2,TRBJ2-1,TRBD2,once,CASSQGTGGPDNEQFF,TGTGCCAGCAGCCAAGGAACGGGAGGGCCAGACAATGAGCAGTTCTTC
TRBV28,TRBJ2-7,TRBD1,NA,CATTVPGQGYEQYF,TGTGCCACCACCGTTCCAGGACAGGGTTACGAGCAGTACTTC
TRBV15,TRBJ2-3,NA,NA,CATMRRSGKTDTQYF,TGTGCCACCATGAGGAGATCGGGGAAGACAGATACGCAGTATTTT
TRBV11-2,TRBJ1-1,NA,NA,CASSLVVGEEAFF,TGTGCCAGCAGCTTAGTGGTGGGGGAGGAAGCTTTCTTT
TRBV4-2,TRBJ1-1,NA,once,CASSQEGGNTEAFF,TGTGCCAGCAGCCAAGAGGGGGGGAACACTGAAGCTTTCTTT
TRBV5-6,TRBJ2-1,NA,NA,CASAKGTEQFF,TGTGCCAGCGCCAAGGGGACGGAGCAGTTCTTC
TRBV9,TRBJ2-3,NA,NA,CASSVGDGSLTDTQYF,TGTGCCAGCAGCGTAGGGGACGGGAGCTTGACTGATACGCAGTATTTT
TRBV19,TRBJ2-1,TRBD2,NA,CASSIAAGPYNEQFF,TGTGCCAGTAGTATAGCAGCGGGACCATACAATGAGCAGTTCTTC
TRBV5-6,TRBJ1-1,TRBD1,NA,CASSSGTGNTEAFF,TGTGCCAGCAGCTCCGGGACAGGGAACACTGAAGCTTTCTTT
TRBV18,TRBJ1-4,NA,NA,CASSPEPQTDSNEKLFF,TGTGCCAGCTCACCGGAGCCCCAAACGGATTCTAATGAAAAACTGTTTTTT
TRBV28,TRBJ2-1,TRBD2,NA,CASSGLADNSYNEQFF,TGTGCCAGCAGTGGACTAGCGGACAACTCCTACAATGAGCAGTTCTTC
TRBV28,TRBJ1-5,NA,NA,CASSFRSGFNQPQHF,TGTGCCAGCAGTTTCAGGTCAGGGTTCAATCAGCCCCAGCATTTT
TRBV27,TRBJ1-2,TRBD1,NA,CASTPTGSQDGYTF,TGTGCCAGCACACCGACAGGGTCTCAGGATGGCTACACCTTC
TRBV10-1,TRBJ2-3,TRBD2,NA,CASSERASGFTDTQYF,TGCGCCAGCAGTGAGAGGGCTAGCGGATTCACAGATACGCAGTATTTT
TRBV7-9,TRBJ1-4,TRBD1,NA,CASSLDRASNEKLFF,TGTGCCAGCAGCTTGGACAGGGCGTCTAATGAAAAACTGTTTTTT
TRBV27,TRBJ2-3,TRBD2,once,CASSLGRYGRVTDTQYF,TGTGCCAGCAGTCTTGGCAGGTACGGGAGGGTTACAGATACGCAGTATTTT
TRBV6-6,TRBJ2-1,NA,NA,CASTPKTGTGYNEQFF,TGTGCCAGCACTCCCAAAACCGGGACTGGATACAATGAGCAGTTCTTC
TRBV6-5,TRBJ2-7,TRBD2,NA,CASSLAGGRSYEQYF,TGTGCCAGCAGCCTAGCGGGAGGCCGCTCCTACGAGCAGTACTTC
TRBV28,TRBJ2-2,NA,NA,CASSSSGAGELFF,TGTGCCAGCAGTTCCTCGGGGGCCGGGGAGCTGTTTTTT
TRBV5-1,TRBJ2-7,NA,NA,CASSLVRESEQYF,TGCGCCAGCAGCTTGGTACGGGAGAGCGAGCAGTACTTC
TRBV7-9,TRBJ2-1,NA,NA,CASSSAGGAYNEQFF,TGTGCCAGCAGCTCAGCCGGTGGCGCCTACAATGAGCAGTTCTTC
TRBV6-1,TRBJ2-3,TRBD2,NA,CASSERIAGGVGLPTDTQYF,TGTGCCAGCAGTGAAAGAATAGCGGGAGGTGTAGGGCTACCCACAGATACGCAGTATTTT
TRBV28,TRBJ2-2,NA,NA,CASSLTLSNTGELFF,TGTGCCAGCAGTTTAACGCTTTCGAACACCGGGGAGCTGTTTTTT
TRBV9,TRBJ1-2,NA,NA,CASRQGYGYTF,TGTGCCAGCAGACAGGGCTATGGCTACACCTTC
TRBV11-2,TRBJ2-5,NA,NA,CASSQRTTTNGETQYF,TGTGCCAGCAGCCAACGGACCACCACCAACGGAGAGACCCAGTACTTC
TRBV7-2,TRBJ2-2,NA,NA,CASSPYTEASRRELFF,TGTGCCAGCAGCCCCTACACGGAGGCTAGCAGACGGGAGCTGTTTTTT
TRBV9,TRBJ2-1,NA,NA,CASSVGGSEAEQFF,TGTGCCAGCAGCGTAGGAGGGAGCGAGGCTGAGCAGTTCTTC
TRBV7-6,TRBJ2-7,NA,NA,CASSLAASQGSSYEQYF,TGTGCCAGCAGCTTAGCGGCCTCTCAGGGGAGCTCCTACGAGCAGTACTTC
TRBV27,TRBJ1-4,TRBD1,NA,CASSLPTHRGGFEKLFF,TGTGCCAGCAGTTTACCTACGCACAGGGGTGGTTTCGAAAAACTGTTTTTT